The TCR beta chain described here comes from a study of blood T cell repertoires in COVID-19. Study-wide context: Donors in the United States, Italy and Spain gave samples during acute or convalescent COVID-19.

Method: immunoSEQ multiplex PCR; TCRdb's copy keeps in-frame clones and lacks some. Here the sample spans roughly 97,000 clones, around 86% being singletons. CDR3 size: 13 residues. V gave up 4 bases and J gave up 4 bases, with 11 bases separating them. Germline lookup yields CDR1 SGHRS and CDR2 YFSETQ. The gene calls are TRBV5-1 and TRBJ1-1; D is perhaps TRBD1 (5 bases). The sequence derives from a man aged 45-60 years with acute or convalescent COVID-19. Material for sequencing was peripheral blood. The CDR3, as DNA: TGCGCCAGCAGCGCTTACGGGGGCACTGAAGCTTTCTTT. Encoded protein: CASSAYGGTEAFF.